The rows below give T cell receptor beta chains drawn from one sample of a study of OX40 agonist ivuxolimab in advanced cancers. Data came from immunoSEQ multiplex PCR; TCRdb stores just in-frame clones and leaves some out. The sample carries around 67,000 clones, roughly nine tenths recorded once. Specimen: CD4+ or CD8+ T cells sorted from blood, collected in a trial of the OX40 agonist ivuxolimab. The source of these receptors is an adult with an advanced solid tumor such as melanoma, head and neck, liver or kidney cancer. Each CDR3 is given with its conserved first and last residue. D genes are given only for firm matches. Rows give clone size only sometimes, using once, few, many, or a class for an expanded clone.

TGTGCCAGCAGCGCATCTAGCGGGGGAAGCACAGATACGCAGTATTTT	CASSASSGGSTDTQYF	TRBV7-2	TRBJ2-3	TRBD2	-
TGTGCGGAACGGGGCCAAGACACCGGGGAGCTGTTTTTT	CAERGQDTGELFF	TRBV6-6	TRBJ2-2	-	-
TGTGCCAGCAGCTTAGACTGGGACAGCGCGAACACCGGGGAGCTGTTTTTT	CASSLDWDSANTGELFF	TRBV7-7	TRBJ2-2	TRBD1	-
TGTGCCAGCAGCGAAAATCGGGGGTCGGTCGAGCAGTACTTC	CASSENRGSVEQYF	TRBV11-3	TRBJ2-7	-	-
TGTGCCAGCAGGTGGGGGGGGAACACTGAAGCTTTCTTT	CASRWGGNTEAFF	TRBV6-1	TRBJ1-1	-	-
TGTGCCAGCAGCTCCATAGCGGGTGAGCAGTTCTTC	CASSSIAGEQFF	TRBV7-3	TRBJ2-1	TRBD2	-
TGCGCCAGCAGCCAGGTGGGGCTCTCCTACGAGCAGTACTTC	CASSQVGLSYEQYF	TRBV4-1	TRBJ2-7	-	-
TGTGCCAGCAGCCTCAGACTAGCGGGAGCTGGACAGGATGAGCAGTTCTTC	CASSLRLAGAGQDEQFF	TRBV7-2	TRBJ2-1	TRBD2	once
TGTGCCAGCAGCTTGGTCCCCGGGACTAGCTACGAGCAGTACTTC	CASSLVPGTSYEQYF	TRBV5-4	TRBJ2-7	TRBD2	-
TGTGCCAGTTTCCAACCGGGGACAGTGAACACTGAAGCTTTCTTT	CASFQPGTVNTEAFF	TRBV7-9	TRBJ1-1	TRBD1	once
TGTGCCAGCAGCTATCGGGACAGCTACGAGCAGTACTTC	CASSYRDSYEQYF	TRBV6-5	TRBJ2-7	TRBD1	-
TGTGCCAGCAGCTTAGGGCAGGGGCGAGTCTACGAGCAGTACTTC	CASSLGQGRVYEQYF	TRBV7-8	TRBJ2-7	-	-
TGTGCTAGTGGTCTGACAGGGCCCGGGGACCAGTACTTC	CASGLTGPGDQYF	TRBV12-5	TRBJ2-5	TRBD1	-